The entry below gives a single T cell receptor beta chain sequence along with its context. Germline trimming cut 5 bases from V and 10 bases from J; bases unmatched to any gene: 6. From germline, CDR1 is SGHTS and CDR2 YDEGEE. The CDR3 spans 13 residues. The method was immunoSEQ multiplex PCR; TCRdb's version includes in-frame clones alone and lacks a portion of them. The sample holds hundreds of thousands of clones, approximately 90% seen once. These data belong to a study of blood T cell repertoires in COVID-19. This chain joins TRBV5-8 and TRBJ1-6, with 7 bases matching TRBD1. Source material: PBMCs or T cells enriched from blood (not recorded which). This receptor was taken from a woman aged 18-29 years who had been exposed to COVID-19. The CDR3 DNA reads TGTGCCAGCAGTTCCGACAGGGTGTCACCCCTCCACTTT. Encoded protein: CASSSDRVSPLHF.